The sequence of this T cell receptor beta chain was determined in a study of cytomegalovirus exposure and HLA in healthy donors. This clone has only one observation. Profiled with immunoSEQ multiplex PCR; TCRdb holds only in-frame clones, not every one. The data contain around 34,000 clones, over 85% of them singletons. The sample comprised PBMCs. This TCR came from a man aged 18-30 years in good health and CMV-seronegative.

The CDR3 nucleotides read TGCAGCGTTGAAGTGGGACAGGGGGCGGGGGAGCAGTACTTC. Its protein is CSVEVGQGAGEQYF. The chain uses TRBV29-1 and TRBJ2-7, with 12 bases identical to TRBD1. The CDR3 spans 14 residues. Trimming at V came to 1 base and at J to 7 bases, leaving 5 bases not matched to a gene. Germline CDR1 is SQVTM and CDR2 is ANQGSEA.